This paragraph reports one T cell receptor beta chain. Authors' analysis steps: Amplification of reference gene primers provided the estimated nucleated cell counts. Profiled with immunoSEQ multiplex PCR; TCRdb holds only in-frame clones, not every one. V, J and clone size are taken as reported in that table, and D and trimming were inferred from the DNA itself. Among 45,000 or so clones listed, 70% to 90% were seen once. This entry comes from a study of blood T cell repertoires in COVID-19. About the research overall: COVID-19 samples from acute and convalescent phases originated in the United States, Italy and Spain. Nucleic acid was either cDNA or gDNA, and it came from T cells, B-cell-depleted T cells, or PBMCs.

Germline V gives CDR1 SGHTA, CDR2 FQGNSA. The CDR3 runs to 13 residues. V dropped 5 bases and J dropped 0; count of bases not matched to a gene: 1. The source is a man of 80 years or more with acute or convalescent COVID-19. The V and J genes are TRBV7-2 and TRBJ2-7, with TRBD1 identical over 7 bases. The sample consisted of peripheral blood. The DNA of the CDR3 is TGTGCCAGCAGCGGACAGGTCTCCTACGAGCAGTACTTC. Amino acids: CASSGQVSYEQYF.